This note documents a single T cell receptor beta chain sequence. This clone is assessed as medium-sized (0.01 to 0.1%). Its antigen is still unknown. No base qualities exist here, and no much larger clone lies one base off it. At diagnosis, tumor, uninvolved tumor-adjacent lung and peripheral blood were collected and then preserved as a mix of FFPE and fresh-frozen material. For TCR repertoire profiling, blood samples were analyzed as peripheral blood mononuclear cells. This entry is derived from a study of T cells in localized non-small cell lung cancer (dated by TCRdb to 2018 to 2020). Notes on the research overall: The study analyzed T cell repertoires of about 230 early-stage NSCLC patients, comparing tumors and uninvolved tumor-adjacent lungs. The cohort comprised roughly 230 treatment-naïve NSCLC patients with resected, localized lung tumors. NSCLC patients had a mean age of roughly 66 years, and 129 were male and about a hundred female. Findings and caveats that apply to the study as a whole: A median of about 55 of the top 100 tumor clones were detected in paired uninvolved adjacent lung, and 28 of these tumor clones were also found among the top 100 clones of the paired uninvolved adjacent lung. Uninvolved tumor-adjacent lung showed the highest T cell clonality, higher than tumor, which suggests more focused antigenic responses in the uninvolved tumor-adjacent lung. Because multi-region tumor sequencing was not performed, intratumor heterogeneity could not be ruled out. Because the study design was exploratory, TCR variables were selected using unadjusted p-values without false-discovery rate correction. Higher T cell density in blood was associated with longer overall survival, whereas higher clonality in adjacent lung was associated with shorter survival.

TCR beta CDR3 regions were sequenced from DNA using the immunoSEQ Assay. Processing in the source paper ran as follows. To compute T cell density, TCR beta template counts were normalized to usable DNA, which was estimated by amplifying housekeeping genes. Richness was estimated using the preseqR package, with extrapolation to 400,000 templates for PBMC samples and to 120,000 templates for tissue samples. Clonality was defined as one minus Pielou's evenness. Tissue-enriched TCRs were identified by differential abundance testing using productive amino-acid clonotypes, minimum total count 5 and alpha 0.1. The Jaccard Index and the Morisita Overlap Index were used to measure repertoire overlap between compartments. TCR beta CDR3s were clustered by GLIPH together with public tetramer-defined viral CDR3s, and at least three viral sequences plus V-gene enrichment were required for viral motifs. TCRdb retrieved this table from immuneACCESS and kept in-frame rearrangements only. Not all clones are present; in checked studies, unresolved V genes account for under half, and no reason is known for the remainder. The V and J calls and the clone size are those of that table, but D and trimming were determined from the DNA. This sample holds some 53,000 clones; 86% were observed only once. Of the sample, 18% falls within the top ten clones.

Here the sequenced sample was peripheral blood, taken before any cancer treatment. The TCR comes from a male donor at least 60 years old with stage III squamous cell lung carcinoma.

The bases are TGTGCCAGCAGCTTAGACGGCTGGGGGGAGACCCAGTACTTC. Its translation reads: CASSLDGWGETQYF. Here the chain combines TRBV11-2 and TRBJ2-5; the D element might be TRBD1 or TRBD2, as each aligns at 5 bases. V is pared back by 0 bases and J by 5 bases, with 10 bases lying between the germline termini. Including cysteine and phenylalanine, the CDR3 has 14 amino acids. Of all the DNA, just the CDR3 is kept, 42 bases in frame from base 1. The germline V gene provides CDR1 SGHAT and CDR2 FQNNGV.